This T cell receptor beta chain was retrieved from a study of blood T cell repertoires in COVID-19. Germline CDR1 and CDR2: SGDLS and YYNGEE. The V and J ends lost 0 bases and 0 bases respectively, with 11 bases between them. This CDR3 has 16 residues. Here immunoSEQ multiplex PCR was the method, and the copy in TCRdb shows in-frame clones only, minus some. The sample holds roughly 250,000 clones; roughly 85% are singletons and the top ten take about 3.9%. This clone has a handful of counts. Sequences were obtained from PBMCs or T cells enriched from blood (not recorded which). The clonotype comes from a woman in her thirties or forties who had been exposed to COVID-19. The chain is built from TRBV9 and TRBJ2-3, with a weak D call TRBD2 (6 bases). DNA of the CDR3: TGTGCCAGCAGCGTAGGGTCCCGGGAGAGCACAGATACGCAGTATTTT. Translation: CASSVGSRESTDTQYF.